Below, 27 T cell receptor beta chains from the same sample are listed, as sequenced in a study of blood T cell repertoires in COVID-19. Generated by immunoSEQ multiplex PCR, the TCRdb table keeps only in-frame clones and is missing some. This repertoire shows 150,000 to 200,000 clones, 88% found once; its top ten account for around 1.9%. The specimen sequenced was peripheral blood. The receptors here all came from a man between 65 and 85 years old with active or convalescent COVID-19.

Worth noting for this clone: Additional DNA sequences in this sample encode the identical CDR3. The V and J genes are TRBV11-2 and TRBJ2-3; D unclear. Germline values: CDR1 SGHAT, CDR2 FQNNGV. V lost 5 bases to trimming and J lost 0 bases, with 3 bases between them. The CDR3 has 12 amino acids. The CDR3, as DNA: TGTGCCAGCAGCCGTAGCACAGATACGCAGTATTTT. This sequence encodes CASSRSTDTQYF.

The chain links TRBV4-1 to TRBJ1-1; TRBD1 matches 12 bases. Germline-derived CDR1 and CDR2 are MGHRA and YSYEKL. Trimming took 1 base from V and 9 from J; bases not matched to a gene: 9. The CDR3 is 16 amino acids. The CDR3 nucleotides read TGCGCCAGCAGCCAAGGGGACAGGGGGCTCTTCAATCAAGCTTTCTTT. As protein: CASSQGDRGLFNQAFF.

This chain joins TRBV30 and TRBJ1-6; possible D gene TRBD1, 6 bases. The CDR3 runs 15 residues. V was pared by 0 bases and J by 4 bases, with 10 bases between. Germline lookup yields CDR1 GTSNPN and CDR2 SVGIG (reference sequence). The DNA for the CDR3 is TGTGCCTGGAGTGTACAGGGAAGATATAATTCACCCCTCCACTTT. This sequence encodes CAWSVQGRYNSPLHF.

The chain has TRBV14 and TRBJ2-6; D is uncertain. The CDR3 is 16 amino acids. V lost 0 bases and J 2 bases, leaving 8 bases between the germline ends. The V gene's germline CDR1 is SGHDN and CDR2 FVKESK. CDR3: CASSQDAVPGANVLTF. The CDR3 nucleotides read TGTGCCAGCAGCCAAGATGCGGTCCCTGGGGCCAACGTCCTGACTTTC.

The chain employs TRBV10-1 and TRBJ2-2; TRBD1 agrees at 8 bases. The CDR3 length is 16 residues. V lost 0 bases, J lost 2 bases, and 2 bases stayed unmatched. Germline CDR1 WNHNN, CDR2 SYGVQD (reference sequence). The CDR3 region has the DNA TGCGCCAGCAGTGAGTCCAGGGGGCGTAACACCGGGGAGCTGTTTTTT. It translates to CASSESRGRNTGELFF.

The CDR3 reads CATSDPGQARETQYF. The CDR3 DNA reads as TGTGCCACCAGTGATCCGGGACAGGCACGAGAGACCCAGTACTTC. The V call is TRBV24-1, the J call TRBJ2-5; 8 bases are a match to TRBD1. CDR1 KGHDR and CDR2 SFDVKD come from the germline V gene. This CDR3 region has 15 residues. Trimming removed 3 bases from V and 4 bases from J; junction bases left unmatched: 6.

The rearrangement links TRBV9 to TRBJ2-3; D might be TRBD1 (5 bases). This CDR3 is built from 15 residues. Trimming shortened V by 2 bases and J by 4 bases, and 14 bases separated the two germline ends. Germline V lookup: CDR1 SGDLS, CDR2 YYNGEE. The CDR3 sequence: CASSVEQVSADTQYF. The CDR3 nucleotides read TGTGCCAGCAGCGTCGAACAGGTATCAGCAGATACGCAGTATTTT.

The rearrangement links TRBV6-2 or TRBV6-3 to TRBJ2-2, with 11 bases fitting TRBD2. The CDR3 has 17 amino acids. CDR1 is MNHEY and CDR2 is SVGEGT in the germline V gene. V trimming: 2 bases; J trimming: 3 bases; junction bases outside the gene matches: 5. CDR3 DNA: TGTGCCAGCAGTTACGAACCGGGACTAGCGGACACCGGGGAGCTGTTTTTT. The encoded protein is CASSYEPGLADTGELFF.

The V call is TRBV28, the J call TRBJ2-5, with 10 bases matching TRBD1. CDR3 length: 16 amino acids. Germline CDR1 and CDR2: MDHEN and SYDVKM. The V and J ends lost 6 bases and 5 bases, in that order; junction bases with no gene match: 12. The CDR3 is CASSQTGQGVRETQYF. The CDR3 region has the DNA TGTGCCAGCAGCCAAACCGGACAGGGGGTGCGGGAGACCCAGTACTTC.

The rearrangement joins TRBV7-8 to TRBJ2-1; D may be TRBD2 (5 bases). Between the trimmed V and J ends, which lost 1 base and 4 bases, there was a span of 11 bases. From germline, CDR1 is SGHVS and CDR2 FQNEAQ. The CDR3 is 15 residues long. The CDR3 sequence is CASSLGEGRYNEQFF. CDR3 nucleotide sequence: TGTGCCAGCAGCTTAGGTGAGGGCAGGTACAATGAGCAGTTCTTC.

This chain uses TRBV11-3 with TRBJ1-6, with 7 bases that match TRBD1. Germline lookup yields CDR1 SGHNT and CDR2 YENEEA. CDR3 length: 16 amino acids. Trimming removed 7 bases from V and 7 bases from J; junction bases left unmatched: 13. CDR3 amino acids: CASTTRGQLYNSPLHF. CDR3 DNA sequence: TGTGCCAGCACCACGAGGGGACAGCTTTACAATTCACCCCTCCACTTT.

This chain connects TRBV7-2 to TRBJ1-2, with 11 bases matching TRBD1. Per germline, CDR1 SGHTA and CDR2 FQGNSA. J gave up 4 bases and V 3 bases, and 4 bases lay outside the gene matches. The CDR3 contains 15 residues. The CDR3 protein is CASSLWTGGSYGYTF. In nucleotides, the CDR3 is TGTGCCAGCAGCTTGTGGACAGGGGGCTCCTATGGCTACACCTTC.

The rearrangement links TRBV3-1 (or the pseudogene TRBV3-2) to TRBJ2-1, with TRBD2 matching over 7 bases. Germline trimming cut 0 bases from V and 7 bases from J; bases unmatched to any gene: 15. The CDR3 sequence is 18 residues long. The V gene's germline CDR1 is LGHDT and CDR2 YNNKEL (reference sequence). In DNA, the CDR3 is TGTGCCAGCAGCCAAGATTATCGGGCGGGAGCGGAATGTAATGAGCAGTTCTTC. This translates into CASSQDYRAGAECNEQFF.

The V gene is TRBV7-2, the J gene TRBJ2-1; the D gene is possibly TRBD2 (5 bases). Trimming removed 5 bases at V and 0 bases at J, with 11 bases between. CDR3 length equals 15 residues. From germline, CDR1 is SGHTA and CDR2 FQGNSA. In DNA form, the CDR3 reads TGTGCCAGCAGCCCAAGCGGCAGCTCCTACAATGAGCAGTTCTTC. Amino acids: CASSPSGSSYNEQFF.

This rearrangement joins TRBV6-2 or TRBV6-3 to TRBJ2-1; the match to TRBD2 covers 10 bases. V was clipped by 2 bases and J by 5 bases; unmatched bases: 9. CDR1 MNHEY and CDR2 SVGEGT come from the germline V gene. The CDR3 has 17 residues. CDR3 loop: CASSYVASGSLDNEQFF. The CDR3 region has the DNA TGTGCCAGCAGTTACGTGGCTAGCGGGAGTCTCGACAATGAGCAGTTCTTC.

The chain combines TRBV19 with TRBJ1-1; D is perhaps TRBD1 (5 bases). CDR1 is LNHDA and CDR2 is SQIVND in the germline V gene (reference sequence). The CDR3 covers 15 residues. V was clipped by 4 bases and J by 6 bases, with 18 bases between them. CDR3 sequence (DNA): TGTGCCAGTAGTAAGGATCTCGGGGGTAGCGCTGAAGCTTTCTTT. Translating gives CASSKDLGGSAEAFF.

This clone was observed a handful of times. The V call is TRBV20-1, the J call TRBJ2-4; the D is unclear. V shed 3 bases and J shed 5 bases, with 11 bases lying between them. The CDR3 length is 13 residues. The germline V gene has CDR1 DFQATT and CDR2 SNEGSKA (reference sequence). Written as DNA, the CDR3 is TGCAGTGCTAGTTCGGAGACTCAAAACATTCAGTACTTC. Translating gives CSASSETQNIQYF.

V usage is TRBV7-9 and J usage is TRBJ2-7; 7 bases align to TRBD1. The junction had 4 bases not matched to a gene; V was cut back by 4 bases and J by 4 bases. In germline, CDR1 is SEHNR, CDR2 FQNEAQ (reference sequence). The length of the CDR3 is 13 residues. The CDR3 DNA reads TGTGCCAGCAGCTACACAGGGGAATACGAGCAGTACTTC. Translated, it gives CASSYTGEYEQYF.

The chain couples TRBV29-1 to TRBJ2-3; 8 bases align to TRBD2. Per the germline V gene, CDR1 is SQVTM and CDR2 is ANQGSEA. Unmatched junction bases numbered 5, after V lost 0 bases and J lost 0 bases. The CDR3 spans 16 residues. The CDR3: CSVEDYTSGSTDTQYF. As DNA, the CDR3 is TGCAGCGTTGAAGATTATACTAGCGGAAGCACAGATACGCAGTATTTT.

This chain links TRBV5-1 with TRBJ2-7; the match to TRBD2 covers 8 bases. Germline CDR1 SGHRS, CDR2 YFSETQ. With 1 base clipped from V and 12 bases from J, the junction kept 9 bases outside the gene matches. The CDR3 runs 13 residues. CDR3 DNA: TGCGCCAGCAGCTTGCCACCGGGGGGGCGTATGTACTTC. It is translated as CASSLPPGGRMYF.

The CDR3 coding sequence is TGTGCCAGCAGTGAACTTTGGTCGGTAGCAGGGCGGGAGACCCAGTACTTC. Its protein product is CASSELWSVAGRETQYF. V and J are TRBV6-1 and TRBJ2-5, with D maybe TRBD1 (5 bases). With 2 bases removed from V and 5 bases from J, the gap between germline ends came to 21 bases. The CDR3 sequence is 17 residues long. Germline CDR1 MNHNS, CDR2 SASEGT.

As regards this clone: At the DNA level, this CDR3 is encoded by other sequences in the same sample as well. The chain uses TRBV12-3 or TRBV12-4 and TRBJ1-1; 7 positions agree with TRBD1. Trimming took 5 bases from V and 3 from J; bases not matched to a gene: 3. The CDR3 is 13 amino acids. The CDR3 DNA is TGTGCCAGCAGTCTAACAGGGGACACTGAAGCTTTCTTT. This encodes CASSLTGDTEAFF.

The J gene is TRBJ2-2, the V gene TRBV6-5; D perhaps matches TRBD1 (6 bases). Germline CDR1 MNHEY, CDR2 SVGAGI. Trimming cost V 9 bases and J 0 bases, with 11 bases left between them. The CDR3 loop spans 14 amino acids. This CDR3 reads CASPGTSNTGELFF. In nucleotides, the CDR3 is TGTGCCAGTCCCGGGACATCGAACACCGGGGAGCTGTTTTTT.

The chain links TRBV18 to TRBJ2-7, with D possibly matching TRBD1 (5 bases). The germline CDR1 and CDR2 sequences are KGHSH and LQKENI. There are 13 residues in the CDR3. V was trimmed by 2 bases and J by 7 bases, leaving 12 bases between them. The CDR3 here is CASSPGRAQEQYF. In DNA form, the CDR3 reads TGTGCCAGCTCACCAGGCAGGGCTCAAGAGCAGTACTTC.

This chain links TRBV6-5 with TRBJ1-1, with D hard to call. V was pared by 2 bases and J by 5 bases, with 9 bases between. The CDR3 runs to 13 residues. Looked up from germline, CDR1 is MNHEY and CDR2 is SVGAGI. In nucleotides, the CDR3 is TGTGCCAGCAGTTACAGGAGGGTTACTGAAGCTTTCTTT. Encoded protein: CASSYRRVTEAFF.

CDR3 nucleotides: TGTGCCAGCAGTTACGGGCCCCACCGCAGCAATCAGCCCCAGCATTTT. Protein product: CASSYGPHRSNQPQHF. The gene calls are TRBV6-5 and TRBJ1-5; D is undetermined. V lost 2 bases to trimming and J lost 1 base, with 12 bases between them. CDR3 size: 16 residues. Germline CDR1 reads MNHEY; CDR2 reads SVGAGI.

The rearrangement joins TRBV24-1 to TRBJ2-2; the D gene is possibly TRBD2 (6 bases). Trimming pared 1 base from V and 6 bases from J, leaving 11 bases between. The CDR3 length is 15 residues. Germline V gene lookup returns CDR1 KGHDR and CDR2 SFDVKD. The CDR3 DNA is TGTGCCACCAGTGATTTAGGGCGGGGTGCCGGGGAGCTGTTTTTT. Translation gives CATSDLGRGAGELFF.